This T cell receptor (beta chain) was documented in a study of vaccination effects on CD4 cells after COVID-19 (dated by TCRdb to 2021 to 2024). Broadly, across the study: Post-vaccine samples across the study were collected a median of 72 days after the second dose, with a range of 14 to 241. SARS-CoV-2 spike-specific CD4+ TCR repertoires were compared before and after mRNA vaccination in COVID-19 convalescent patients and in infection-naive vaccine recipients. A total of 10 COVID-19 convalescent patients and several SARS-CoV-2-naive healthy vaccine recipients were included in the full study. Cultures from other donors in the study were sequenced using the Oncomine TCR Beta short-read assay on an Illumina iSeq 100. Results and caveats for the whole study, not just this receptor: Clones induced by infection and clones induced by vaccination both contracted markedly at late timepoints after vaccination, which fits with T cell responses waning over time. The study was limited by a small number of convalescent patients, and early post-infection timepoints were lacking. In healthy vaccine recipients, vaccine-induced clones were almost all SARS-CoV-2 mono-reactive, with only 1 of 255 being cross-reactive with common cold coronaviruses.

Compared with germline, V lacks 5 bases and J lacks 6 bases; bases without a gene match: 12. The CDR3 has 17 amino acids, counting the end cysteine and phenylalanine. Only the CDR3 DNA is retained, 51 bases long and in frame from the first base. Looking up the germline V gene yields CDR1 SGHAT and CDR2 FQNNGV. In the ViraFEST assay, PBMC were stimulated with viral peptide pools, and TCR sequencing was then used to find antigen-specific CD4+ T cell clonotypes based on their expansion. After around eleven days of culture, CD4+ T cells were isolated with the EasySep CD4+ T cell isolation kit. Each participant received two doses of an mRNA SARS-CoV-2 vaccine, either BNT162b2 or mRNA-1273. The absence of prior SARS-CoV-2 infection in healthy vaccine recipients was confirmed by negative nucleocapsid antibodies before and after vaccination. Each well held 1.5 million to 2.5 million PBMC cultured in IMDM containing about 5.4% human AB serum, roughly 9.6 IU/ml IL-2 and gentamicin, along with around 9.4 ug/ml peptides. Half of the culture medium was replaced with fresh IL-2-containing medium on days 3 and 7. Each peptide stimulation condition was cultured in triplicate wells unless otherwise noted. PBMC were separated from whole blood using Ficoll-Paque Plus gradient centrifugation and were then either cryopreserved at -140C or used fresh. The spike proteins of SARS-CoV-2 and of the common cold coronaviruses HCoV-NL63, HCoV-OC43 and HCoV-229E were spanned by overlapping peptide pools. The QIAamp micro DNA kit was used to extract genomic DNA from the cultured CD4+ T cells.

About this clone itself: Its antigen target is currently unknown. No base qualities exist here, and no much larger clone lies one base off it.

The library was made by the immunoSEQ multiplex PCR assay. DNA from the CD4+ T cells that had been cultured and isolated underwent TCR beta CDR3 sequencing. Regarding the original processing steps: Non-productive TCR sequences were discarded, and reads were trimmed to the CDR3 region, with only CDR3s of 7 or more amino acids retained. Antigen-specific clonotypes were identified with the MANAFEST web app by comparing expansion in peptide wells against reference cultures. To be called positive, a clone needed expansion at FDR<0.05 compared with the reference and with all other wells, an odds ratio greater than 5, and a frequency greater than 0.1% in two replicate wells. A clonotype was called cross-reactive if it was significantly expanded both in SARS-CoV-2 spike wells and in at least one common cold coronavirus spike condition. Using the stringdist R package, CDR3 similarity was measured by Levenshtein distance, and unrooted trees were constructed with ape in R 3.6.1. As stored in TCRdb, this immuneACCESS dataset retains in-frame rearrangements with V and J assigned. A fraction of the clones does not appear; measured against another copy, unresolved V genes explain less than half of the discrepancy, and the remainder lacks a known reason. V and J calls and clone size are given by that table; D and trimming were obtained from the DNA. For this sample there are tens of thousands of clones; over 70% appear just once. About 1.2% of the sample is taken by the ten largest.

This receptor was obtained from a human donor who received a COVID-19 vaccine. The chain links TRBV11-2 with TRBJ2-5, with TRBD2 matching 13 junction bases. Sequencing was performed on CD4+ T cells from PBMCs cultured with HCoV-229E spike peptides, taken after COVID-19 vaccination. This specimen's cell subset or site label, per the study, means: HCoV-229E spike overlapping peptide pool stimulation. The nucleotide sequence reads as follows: TGTGCCAGCAGCCTCCGAACTAGCGGGGGGGCTTCAAAGACCCAGTACTTC. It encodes CASSLRTSGGASKTQYF.